A single sample gave rise to the 23 T cell receptor beta chains below, sequenced in a study of CD8+ T cells in alopecia areata. Extracted from the samples, RNA was reverse transcribed into cDNA to serve as the sequencing template. TCRdb's copy holds only in-frame clones and misses some; the assay was immunoSEQ multiplex PCR. Among roughly 100,000 clones listed, 55% were seen once. The specimen sequenced was CD4+ T cells sorted from blood. These receptors were collected from a human donor in good health.

The chain recombines TRBV9 with TRBJ2-3; D not resolved. The germline V and J ends were trimmed by 0 bases and 6 bases, with 5 bases remaining between them. Germline CDR1 SGDLS, CDR2 YYNGEE. This CDR3 spans 12 amino acids. Written as DNA, the CDR3 is TGTGCCAGCAGCGTAGGTCAGGATACGCAGTATTTT. Its protein product is CASSVGQDTQYF.

The chain recombines TRBV28 with TRBJ2-1; 8 nucleotides align to TRBD2. The CDR3 is 14 amino acids. The V segment lost 10 bases and the J segment 14 bases; nucleotides outside the gene matches: 19. Germline V gene lookup returns CDR1 MDHEN and CDR2 SYDVKM. For the CDR3, the DNA is TGTGCCACTACACTTCGACCCTTAGGCGGGGGGAAGTTCTTC. This encodes CATTLRPLGGGKFF. The variable domain in full, completed from reference TRBV28 and TRBJ2-1, reads DVKVTQSSRYLVKRTGEKVFLECVQDMDHENMFWYRQDPGLGLRLIYFSYDVKMKEKGDIPEGYSVSREKKERFSLILESASTNQTSMYLCATTLRPLGGGKFFGPGTRLTVL.

The chain recombines TRBV6-5 with TRBJ1-4, with D possibly matching TRBD1 (5 bases). CDR3 length equals 14 residues. Trimming left V 6 bases short and J 7 bases short, with 15 bases between. The V gene's germline CDR1 is MNHEY and CDR2 SVGAGI. The CDR3 protein is CASSRQSRGEKLFF. In DNA, the CDR3 is TGTGCCAGCAGCCGACAATCTAGGGGTGAAAAACTGTTTTTT.

This chain links TRBV6-5 with TRBJ2-5, with D perhaps TRBD2 (5 bases). The CDR3 has 15 amino acids. Germline V CDR1 and CDR2: MNHEY, SVGAGI. With 9 bases removed from V and 2 bases from J, the gap between germline ends came to 19 bases. The CDR3 here is CASSLSLAGQETQYF. The CDR3 bases are TGTGCCAGTTCCCTTAGTCTAGCCGGACAAGAGACCCAGTACTTC.

V and J are TRBV5-4 and TRBJ2-2; perhaps TRBD1 as D (5 bases). V gave up 0 bases and J gave up 3 bases, with 6 bases separating them. CDR1 is SGHNT, CDR2 YYREEE, per germline (reference sequence). The length of the CDR3 is 14 residues. CDR3 sequence reads: CASSLEGYTGELFF. The CDR3 DNA follows: TGTGCCAGCAGCTTGGAGGGGTACACCGGGGAGCTGTTTTTT.

This sequence joins TRBV25-1 and TRBJ1-1; D gene ambiguous. Germline V gene lookup returns CDR1 MGHDK and CDR2 SYGVNS. V lost 2 bases, J lost 7 bases, and 17 bases lay in between. This CDR3 spans 15 amino acids. CDR3 sequence reads: CASSEVGKRKVEAFF. DNA of the CDR3: TGTGCCAGCAGTGAAGTGGGGAAGAGGAAGGTTGAAGCTTTCTTT.

The chain couples TRBV6-6 to TRBJ1-5; TRBD1 matches 7 bases. CDR3 length: 14 residues. V shed 4 bases and J 6 bases; nucleotides not matched to a gene: 6. Germline CDR1 is MNHNY and CDR2 is SVGAGI (reference sequence). CDR3 sequence reads: CASSLQGYGQPQHF. The CDR3 DNA reads TGTGCCAGCAGTTTACAGGGGTACGGTCAGCCCCAGCATTTT.

The rearrangement joins TRBV6-1 to TRBJ1-6, with D maybe TRBD1 (6 bases). Looked up from germline, CDR1 is MNHNS and CDR2 is SASEGT. V shed 2 bases and J shed 10 bases, with 9 bases lying between them. This CDR3 comprises 13 residues. The CDR3 nucleotides are TGTGCCAGCAGTGAACGGGACACCTCACCCCTCCACTTT. Its protein is CASSERDTSPLHF.

The V gene is TRBV5-1, the J gene TRBJ1-1; 7 nucleotides align to TRBD1. The CDR3 is 14 residues long. The germline CDR1 and CDR2 sequences are SGHRS and YFSETQ. The V gene end was trimmed by 0 bases and the J gene end by 10 bases; junction bases not matched to a gene: 9. The CDR3 nucleotides are TGCGCCAGCAGCTTGGCCGGAAGGGGGCGACGAGCTTTCTTT. Its translation is CASSLAGRGRRAFF.

The chain combines TRBV30 with TRBJ1-5; D is unclear. This CDR3 is built from 14 residues. V shed 1 base and J shed 4 bases, with 11 bases lying between them. Germline CDR1 GTSNPN, CDR2 SVGIG (reference sequence). CDR3 sequence (DNA): TGTGCCTGGAGTGCGGGATCTGGGAATCAGCCCCAGCATTTT. It translates to CAWSAGSGNQPQHF.

The chain uses TRBV27 and TRBJ2-3, with D perhaps matching TRBD1 or TRBD2 (5 bases each). CDR3 length: 16 residues. V lost 5 bases and J lost 1, with 16 bases in between. CDR1 and CDR2 from the germline V gene are MNHEY and SMNVEV (reference sequence). CDR3 amino acids: CASSTRGEAGTDTQYF. CDR3 nucleotide sequence: TGTGCCAGCAGTACGAGAGGGGAAGCTGGCACAGATACGCAGTATTTT.

The chain joins TRBV4-3 to TRBJ1-1; TRBD1 might be the D (6 bases). This CDR3 is 15 amino acids long. Germline V gene data show CDR1 as LGHNA and CDR2 as YSLEER. Trimming took 0 bases from V and 4 from J, leaving 12 bases between them. CDR3 residues: CASSQELNRATEAFF. The CDR3 DNA reads as TGCGCCAGCAGCCAAGAGCTTAACAGGGCCACTGAAGCTTTCTTT.

The chain carries TRBV7-9 and TRBJ1-5, with TRBD1 as a possible D gene (5 bases). The CDR3 loop spans 16 amino acids. The V end was cut by 6 bases, the J end by 9 bases, with 24 bases between. From germline, CDR1 is SEHNR and CDR2 FQNEAQ (reference sequence). CDR3 sequence: CASRSESGREFTPQHF. The CDR3 DNA reads as TGTGCCAGCAGGAGTGAGTCGGGCAGGGAATTTACGCCCCAGCATTTT.

This chain uses TRBV5-6 with TRBJ2-5, with TRBD2 matching over 8 bases. CDR3 length: 14 residues. CDR1 SGHDT and CDR2 YYEEEE come from the germline V gene. Losses at the gene ends were 9 bases for V and 1 base for J; bases not matched to a gene: 8. CDR3 DNA: TGTGCCAAATACCCGGGGGGGATCCAAGAGACCCAGTACTTC. Protein product: CAKYPGGIQETQYF.

The V and J genes are TRBV5-1 and TRBJ1-1, with D uncertain. Germline CDR1 reads SGHRS; CDR2 reads YFSETQ. CDR3 length: 14 amino acids. The ends were cut back, 0 bases at V and 5 bases at J, with 11 bases in the middle. CDR3 DNA: TGCGCCAGCAGCTTGGAGCAGTCAAGGACTGAAGCTTTCTTT. The encoded protein is CASSLEQSRTEAFF.

The chain combines TRBV6-5 with TRBJ2-5; 10 bases fit TRBD1. After removal of 0 bases from V and 2 bases from J, the junction contained 3 bases not matched to a gene. There are 16 residues in the CDR3. Per germline, CDR1 MNHEY and CDR2 SVGAGI. The CDR3 DNA is TGTGCCAGCAGTTACTCGACAGGGGGCCCTCAAGAGACCCAGTACTTC. Translating it yields CASSYSTGGPQETQYF.

This clone showed up just a few times. In DNA, the CDR3 is TGTGCCAGCAGTGAATTTGGGACATACTCCTACGAGCAGTACTTC. This sequence encodes CASSEFGTYSYEQYF. This sequence joins TRBV6-1 and TRBJ2-7; D possibly corresponds to TRBD1 (6 bases). CDR3 length equals 15 residues. V was shortened by 2 bases and J by 0 bases, with 11 bases between the two germline ends. CDR1 MNHNS and CDR2 SASEGT come from the germline V gene.

CDR3 sequence (DNA): TGTGCCAGTAGTATCGGGCACACACAAGAGACCCAGTACTTC. This sequence encodes CASSIGHTQETQYF. The chain uses TRBV19 and TRBJ2-5; D not certain. Germline CDR1 is LNHDA and CDR2 is SQIVND (reference sequence). The CDR3 runs to 14 residues. Between the trimmed V and J ends, which lost 3 bases and 2 bases, there was a span of 10 bases. The whole variable domain, filled in from reference TRBV19 and TRBJ2-5, reads DGGITQSPKYLFRKEGQNVTLSCEQNLNHDAMYWYRQDPGQGLRLIYYSQIVNDFQKGDIAEGYSVSREKKESFPLTVTSAQKNPTAFYLCASSIGHTQETQYFGPGTRLLVL.

The chain is built from TRBV7-3 and TRBJ2-1, with 9 nucleotides matching TRBD1. V lost 5 bases to trimming and J lost 6 bases; unmatched junction nucleotides: 8. CDR1 and CDR2 from the germline V gene are SGHTA and FQGTGA. This CDR3 region has 15 residues. CDR3: CASSATGTGSNEQFF. The CDR3 DNA reads TGTGCCAGCAGCGCGACCGGGACAGGGTCCAATGAGCAGTTCTTC.

The genes are TRBV18 and TRBJ1-1, with unresolved D. The CDR3 is 15 residues long. CDR1 and CDR2 from the germline V gene are KGHSH and LQKENI. Trimming removed 1 base from V and 3 bases from J, with 12 bases in between. CDR3 nucleotide sequence: TGTGCCAGCTCACCACTTTCTGGCGCGTACACTGAAGCTTTCTTT. This gives the protein CASSPLSGAYTEAFF.

This sequence joins TRBV6-5 and TRBJ2-7, with 9 bases lining up with TRBD1. CDR1 MNHEY and CDR2 SVGAGI come from the germline V gene. The CDR3 spans 12 residues. This chain's CDR3 is CTQGAEDYEQYF. The CDR3 nucleotides read TGTACACAGGGGGCCGAAGACTACGAGCAGTACTTC.

The V gene is TRBV18, the J gene TRBJ2-5, with D hard to call. The CDR3 extends over 13 amino acids. Deletions cut 1 base from V and 0 bases from J, with 3 bases between. Germline-derived CDR1 and CDR2 are KGHSH and LQKENI. CDR3 residues: CASSPRYQETQYF. In DNA, the CDR3 is TGTGCCAGCTCACCACGGTACCAAGAGACCCAGTACTTC.

This clone is a singleton in its sample. The rearrangement links TRBV19 to TRBJ2-7; D is ambiguous. The CDR3 contains 14 residues. Per the germline V gene, CDR1 is LNHDA and CDR2 is SQIVND (reference sequence). V gave up 1 base and J gave up 1 base, with 8 bases separating them. Written as DNA, the CDR3 is TGTGCCAGTAGTATAGGTGGCAGTTCCTACGAGCAGTACTTC. Translation gives CASSIGGSSYEQYF.